This paragraph covers one TCR beta chain sequence. The antigen it binds to is not known. Base qualities are not recorded, but no much larger clone differs from it by a single base. In the prospective study, participants were 18 to 89 years old, resided in approximately 25 geographic areas of the United States, and were enrolled through a virtual design. To assign participants to cohorts, the prospective study relied on clinical history that participants themselves reported in a screening survey and a study questionnaire. In the prospective study, mobile phlebotomists collected whole blood, serum and a nasopharyngeal or oropharyngeal swab from each participant. Prospective study participants could optionally give additional blood draws and questionnaires over an approximately 2-month period. Before DNA extraction, prospective study blood samples were shipped either frozen or at room temperature. The CDR3 has 15 amino acids, counting the end cysteine and phenylalanine. Only CDR3 DNA remains: 45 bases, in frame from the first base.

This sample was taken from a study of blood T cell repertoires in COVID-19 (dated by TCRdb to 2020 to 2022). Background for the entire study: The collaborator samples originated in the United States, Italy and Spain and spanned the acute and convalescent phases of COVID-19. A de-identified subject ID, COVID-19 status, age in years and sex were almost always included in the sample metadata. A freely available public database, intended as a resource for researchers studying the immune response to SARS-CoV-2, is where the repertoires were released. The samples were drawn from the first 160 participants of the ongoing ImmuneRACE study and from under 1,500 subjects provided by 6 global collaborators. Deeply sampled blood TCRbeta repertoires from subjects exposed to, actively infected with, or recovered from COVID-19 were included in the dataset. The prospective study material was composed of cDNA or gDNA derived from T cells, B-cell-depleted T cells, or PBMCs. Where available, HLA class I and class II types were taken from metadata supplied by the sample provider and were not determined by assay-based typing.

Overall study outcomes, separate from this receptor: Clinical and demographic metadata were provided uncurated, with the amount varying by source and participant.

TCRbeta CDR3 regions were amplified from genomic DNA by means of the immunoSEQ Assay, a bias-controlled multiplex PCR. On the authors' methods: The number of nucleated cells in each sample was estimated from the amplification of reference gene primers within the assay. Sequence reads were collapsed and filtered to measure the absolute abundance of every unique TCRbeta CDR3 rearrangement. For each sample, productive Simpson clonality was calculated by taking the square root of Simpson's diversity index across productive rearrangements. In TCRdb, the immuneACCESS table is reduced to in-frame sequences with V and J assigned. These tables do not hold every clone; where another copy was compared, an unresolved V gene accounts for under half, and the others remain unexplained. The V and J calls and clone size were taken over from that table, and D and trimming were inferred from the DNA. The sample data list more than 200,000 clones, and 80% of these were observed just once. The top ten clonotypes cover 3.5% to 4.5% of the sample.

The sequence links TRBV21-1 to TRBJ1-6; TRBD1 is the table's D call and was not checked against the DNA. TRBV21-1 is marked as a pseudogene. The receptor was isolated from a man aged 25-45 years with acute COVID-19. Sequencing was done on a sample of PBMCs or T cells enriched from blood (not recorded which). CDR3 protein: CASSKQGSFNSPLHF. DNA sequence: TGTGCCAGCAGCAAACAGGGCAGTTTTAATTCACCCCTCCACTTT.